Described below is a single T cell receptor beta chain sequence and its context. TCRdb used MiXCR to reprocess the reads, holding one entry per CDR3 protein. The repertoire holds approximately 240,000 distinct CDR3 sequences, with 25% to 35% as singletons. These data come from a study of kidney transplant recipient with SARS-CoV-2 infection. With 0 bases removed from V and 4 bases from J, the gap between germline ends came to 11 bases. The germline CDR1 and CDR2 sequences are DFQATT and SNEGSKA (reference sequence). The CDR3 has 14 residues. This sequence was found in a young adult male patient who had COVID-19 and was a kidney transplant recipient. Some T cells may be the graft donor's. Specimen: a blood sample, collected at baseline and between days 110 and 120 from a kidney transplant recipient. The chain couples TRBV20-1 to TRBJ2-3, with D possibly being TRBD1 (6 bases). CDR3 sequence (DNA): TGCAGTGCTAGAGAACAGGGATATTCAGATACGCAGTATTTT. It translates to CSAREQGYSDTQYF.